The 3 T cell receptor beta chains below all came from one sample that was sequenced in a study of tumor-infiltrating lymphocytes in glioblastoma multiforme (dated by TCRdb to 2016 to 2017). TCRdb shows the sequencer as Illumina HiSeq 2500. TCRB libraries were built from RNA via three nested multiplex PCR rounds using a modified ARM-PCR protocol with multiple V-beta primers and a C-beta primer. In TCRdb, the public reads were trimmed at Q25 with fastp and aligned with MiXCR, with productive beta chains retained. One record per CDR3 amino acid sequence lists the most common genes and DNA. Present in this sample are approximately 9,600 distinct CDR3 sequences, about 66% of which were seen just once. The ten most abundant clones make up roughly 51% of the sample. The sequencing sample was made of brain tumor tissue. Receptors originate from a male donor with glioblastoma.

Turning to this clonotype: One end of the junction varies from germline; a read error may be responsible. The chain has TRBV6-6 and TRBJ2-2, with 8 bases that match TRBD2. The CDR3 runs 12 residues. Germline assignment: CDR1 MNHNY and CDR2 SVGAGI (reference sequence). As DNA, the CDR3 is TGTGCCAGCAGTCCCAGTAGCGGGGAGCTGATTTTT. Residues: CASSPSSGELIF.

The chain combines TRBV6-1 with TRBJ2-7, with 13 bases fitting TRBD2. CDR1 is MNHNS, CDR2 SASEGT, per germline. V was pared by 4 bases and J by 5 bases, with 8 bases of the junction left unmatched. The CDR3 length is 16 residues. CDR3: CASSATSGGGPNEQYF. CDR3 coding DNA: TGTGCCAGCAGTGCCACTAGCGGGGGGGGCCCCAACGAGCAGTACTTC.

The chain carries TRBV4-1 and TRBJ1-2, with D perhaps TRBD1 (6 bases). There are 16 residues in the CDR3. Germline lookup yields CDR1 MGHRA and CDR2 YSYEKL. Trimming pared 4 bases from V and 1 base from J, leaving 16 bases between. CDR3 DNA sequence: TGCGCCAGCAGCCTAGGGGGAACAGGGAGTAACTATGGCTACACCTTC. Its protein product is CASSLGGTGSNYGYTF.